A selection of T cell receptor beta chains follows, all from one sample in a study of shared clonotypes between healthy human individuals. Data came from immunoSEQ multiplex PCR; TCRdb stores just in-frame clones and leaves some out. There are approximately 2.5 million clones in the sample; approximately 92% occur only once, and 0.13% to 0.15% lies in the top ten. Sequenced input: naive CD4+ T cells sorted from blood. The source of these receptors is a man between 18 and 35 years old in good health. Each CDR3 is given without its conserved first and last residue. The order of the fields is J gene, D gene, V gene, CDR3 protein. A D gene is named only where the DNA matches it firmly.

TRBJ2-7 NA TRBV10-3 AISEGLAGSPNFSYEQY
TRBJ2-2 NA TRBV4-1 ASSQVRGVNTGELF
TRBJ1-6 NA TRBV7-2 ASSFRSSYNSPLH
TRBJ1-3 NA TRBV15 ATSFPMDGGNTIY
TRBJ2-7 NA TRBV28 ASSRSGAYYEQY
TRBJ1-5 NA TRBV11-2 ASSSTQPQH
TRBJ1-6 NA TRBV5-4 ASSLDGQPNSPLH
TRBJ2-7 TRBD1 TRBV2 ASSGDRGLYEQY
TRBJ2-7 TRBD1 TRBV28 ASSSGQGHEQY
TRBJ2-1 TRBD1 TRBV10-1 ASSESSSPGGIFYNEQF
TRBJ1-5 TRBD1 TRBV4-1 ASSQAGGYSNQPQH
TRBJ2-7 NA TRBV2 ASSPTPTYEQY
TRBJ2-1 NA TRBV7-9 ASSLGGLAGGSYNEQF
TRBJ2-1 NA TRBV2 ASRERGARLRVYNEQF
TRBJ2-5 TRBD2 TRBV29-1 SVDRGGMETQY
TRBJ1-1 NA TRBV10-3 AISETVSEAF
TRBJ2-5 NA TRBV27 ASSPHMTQETQY
TRBJ2-3 NA TRBV9 ASSVAGDGRTDTQY
TRBJ1-1 NA TRBV6-1 ASSGHVTEAF
TRBJ1-2 NA TRBV28 ASLPAPVNYGYT
TRBJ2-7 TRBD1 TRBV15 ATSADRGRTYEQY
TRBJ2-6 NA TRBV5-4 ASSSPVSGANVLT
TRBJ2-6 NA TRBV6-5 ASSYRGSGANVLT
TRBJ1-3 TRBD1 TRBV7-9 ASNFAVQGARGNTIY